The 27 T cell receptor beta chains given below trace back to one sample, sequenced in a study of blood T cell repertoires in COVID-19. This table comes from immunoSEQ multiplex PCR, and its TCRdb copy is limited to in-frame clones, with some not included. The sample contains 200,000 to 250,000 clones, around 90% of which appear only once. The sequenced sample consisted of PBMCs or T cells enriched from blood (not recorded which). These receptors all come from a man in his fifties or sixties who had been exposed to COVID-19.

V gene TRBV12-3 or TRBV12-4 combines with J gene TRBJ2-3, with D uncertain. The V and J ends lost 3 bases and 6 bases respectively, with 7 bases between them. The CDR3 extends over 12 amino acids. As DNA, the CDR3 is TGTGCCAGCAGTTTCCCCGAGGATACGCAGTATTTT. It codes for CASSFPEDTQYF.

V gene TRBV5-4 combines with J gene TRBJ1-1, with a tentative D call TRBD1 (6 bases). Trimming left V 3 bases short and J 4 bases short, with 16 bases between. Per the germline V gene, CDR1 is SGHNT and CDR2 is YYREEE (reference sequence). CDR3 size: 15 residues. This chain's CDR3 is CASSYPLAGATEAFF. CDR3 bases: TGTGCCAGCAGCTACCCATTGGCGGGGGCCACTGAAGCTTTCTTT.

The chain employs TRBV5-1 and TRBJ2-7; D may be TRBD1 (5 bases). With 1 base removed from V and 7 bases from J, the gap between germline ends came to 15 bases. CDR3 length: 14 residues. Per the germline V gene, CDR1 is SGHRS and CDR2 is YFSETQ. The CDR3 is CASSLTAGSGEQYF. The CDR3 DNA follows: TGCGCCAGCAGCTTGACGGCAGGGTCTGGAGAGCAGTACTTC.

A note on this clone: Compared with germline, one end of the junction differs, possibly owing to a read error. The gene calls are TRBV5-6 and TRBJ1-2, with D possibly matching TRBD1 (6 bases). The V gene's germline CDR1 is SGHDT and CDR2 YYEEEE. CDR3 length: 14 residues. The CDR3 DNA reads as TGTGCCAGCAGCCACCGACAGGTGTACTACGGCTACACCTTC. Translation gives CASSHRQVYYGYTF.

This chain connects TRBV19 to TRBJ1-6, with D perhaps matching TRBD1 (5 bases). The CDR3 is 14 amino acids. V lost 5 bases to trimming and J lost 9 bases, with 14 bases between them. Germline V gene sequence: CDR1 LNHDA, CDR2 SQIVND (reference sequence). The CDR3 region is CASSLPGRGSPLHF. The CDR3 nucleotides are TGTGCCAGTAGTTTACCAGGGAGGGGTTCACCCCTCCACTTT.

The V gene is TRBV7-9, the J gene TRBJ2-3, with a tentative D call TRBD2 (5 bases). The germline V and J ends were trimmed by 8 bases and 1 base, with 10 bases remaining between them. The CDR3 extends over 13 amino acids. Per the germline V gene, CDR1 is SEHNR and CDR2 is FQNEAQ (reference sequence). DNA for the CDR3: TGTGCCAGCGGACGTAGCGGCACAGATACGCAGTATTTT. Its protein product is CASGRSGTDTQYF.

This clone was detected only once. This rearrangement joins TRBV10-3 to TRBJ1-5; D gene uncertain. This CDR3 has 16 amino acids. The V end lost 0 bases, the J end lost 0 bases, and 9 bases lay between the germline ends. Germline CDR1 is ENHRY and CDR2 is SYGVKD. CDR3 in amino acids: CAISESVTYSNQPQHF. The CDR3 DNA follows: TGTGCCATCAGTGAGTCGGTTACCTATAGCAATCAGCCCCAGCATTTT.

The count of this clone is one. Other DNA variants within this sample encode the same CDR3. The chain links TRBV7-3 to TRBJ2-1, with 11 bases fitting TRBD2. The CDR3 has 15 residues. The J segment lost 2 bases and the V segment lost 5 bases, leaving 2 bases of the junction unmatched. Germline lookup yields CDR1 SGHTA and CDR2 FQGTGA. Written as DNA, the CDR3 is TGTGCCAGCAGCCCACTAGCGGGGGCCTACAATGAGCAGTTCTTC. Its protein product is CASSPLAGAYNEQFF.

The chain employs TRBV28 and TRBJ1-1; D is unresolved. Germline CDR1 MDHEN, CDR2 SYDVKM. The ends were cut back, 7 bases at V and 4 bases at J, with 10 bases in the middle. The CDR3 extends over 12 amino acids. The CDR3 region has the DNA TGTGCCAGCACCACCCCAGGCACTGAAGCTTTCTTT. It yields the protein CASTTPGTEAFF.

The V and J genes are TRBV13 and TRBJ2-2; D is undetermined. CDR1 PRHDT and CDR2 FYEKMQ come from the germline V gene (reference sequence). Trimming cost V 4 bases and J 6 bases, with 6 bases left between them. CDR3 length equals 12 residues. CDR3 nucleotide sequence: TGTGCCAGCAGCTGGCTTCCCGGGGAGCTGTTTTTT. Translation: CASSWLPGELFF.

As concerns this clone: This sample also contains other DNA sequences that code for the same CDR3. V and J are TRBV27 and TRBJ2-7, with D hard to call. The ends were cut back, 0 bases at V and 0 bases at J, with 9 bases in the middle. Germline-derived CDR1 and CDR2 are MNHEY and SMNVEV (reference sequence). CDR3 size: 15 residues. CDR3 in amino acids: CASSLSSQSSYEQYV. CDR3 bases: TGTGCCAGCAGTTTATCATCACAGAGCTCCTACGAGCAGTACGTC.

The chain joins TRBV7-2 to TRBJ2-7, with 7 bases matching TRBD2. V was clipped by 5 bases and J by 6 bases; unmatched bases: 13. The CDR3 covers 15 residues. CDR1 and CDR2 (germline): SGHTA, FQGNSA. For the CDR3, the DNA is TGTGCCAGCAGCGTCTCTAGCGGACTCCAAGGCGAGCAGTACTTC. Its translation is CASSVSSGLQGEQYF.

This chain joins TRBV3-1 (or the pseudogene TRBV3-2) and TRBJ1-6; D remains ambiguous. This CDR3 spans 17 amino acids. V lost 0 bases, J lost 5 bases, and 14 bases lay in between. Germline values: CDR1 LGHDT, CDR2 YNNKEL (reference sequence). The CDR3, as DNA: TGTGCCAGCAGCCAAGATCGGGGAGGGAGTAATAATTCACCCCTCCACTTT. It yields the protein CASSQDRGGSNNSPLHF.

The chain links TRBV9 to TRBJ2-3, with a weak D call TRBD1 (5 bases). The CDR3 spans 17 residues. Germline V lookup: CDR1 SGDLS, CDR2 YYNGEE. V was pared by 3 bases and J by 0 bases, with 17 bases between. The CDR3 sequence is CASSETSTGYSTDTQYF. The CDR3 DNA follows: TGTGCCAGCAGCGAAACCTCCACAGGATATAGCACAGATACGCAGTATTTT.

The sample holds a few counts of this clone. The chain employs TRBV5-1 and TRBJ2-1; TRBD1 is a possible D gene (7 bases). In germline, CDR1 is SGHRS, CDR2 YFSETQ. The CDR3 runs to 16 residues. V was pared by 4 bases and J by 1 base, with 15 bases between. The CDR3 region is CASSLPPGGSYNEQFF. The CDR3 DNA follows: TGCGCCAGCAGCCTCCCGCCAGGGGGGTCCTACAATGAGCAGTTCTTC.

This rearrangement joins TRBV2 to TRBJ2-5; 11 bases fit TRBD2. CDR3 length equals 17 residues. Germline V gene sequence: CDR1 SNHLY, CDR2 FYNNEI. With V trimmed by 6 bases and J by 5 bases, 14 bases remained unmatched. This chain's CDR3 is CASSATNSGRAWETQYF. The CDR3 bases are TGTGCCAGCAGCGCTACTAATAGCGGGAGGGCCTGGGAGACCCAGTACTTC.

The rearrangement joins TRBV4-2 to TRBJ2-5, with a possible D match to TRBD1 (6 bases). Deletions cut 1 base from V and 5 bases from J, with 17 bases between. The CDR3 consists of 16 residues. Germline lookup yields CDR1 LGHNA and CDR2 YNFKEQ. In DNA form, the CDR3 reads TGTGCCAGCAGCCAAGTTGGGCTTTGGGGGCCGGAGACCCAGTACTTC. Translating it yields CASSQVGLWGPETQYF.

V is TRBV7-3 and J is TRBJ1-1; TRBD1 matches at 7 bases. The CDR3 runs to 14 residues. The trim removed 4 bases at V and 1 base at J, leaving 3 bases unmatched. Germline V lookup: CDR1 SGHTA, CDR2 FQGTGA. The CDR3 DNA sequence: TGTGCCAGCAGCTCCGGGACAGCGAACACTGAAGCTTTCTTT. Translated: CASSSGTANTEAFF.

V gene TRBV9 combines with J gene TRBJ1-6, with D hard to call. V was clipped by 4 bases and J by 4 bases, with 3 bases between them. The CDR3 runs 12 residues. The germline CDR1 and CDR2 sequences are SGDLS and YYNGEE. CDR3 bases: TGTGCCAGCAGCATATATAATTCACCCCTCCACTTT. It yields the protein CASSIYNSPLHF.

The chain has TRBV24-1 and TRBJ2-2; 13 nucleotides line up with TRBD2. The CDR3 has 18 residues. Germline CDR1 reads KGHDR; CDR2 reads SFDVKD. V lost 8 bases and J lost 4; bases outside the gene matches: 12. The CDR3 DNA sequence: TGTGCCACCACCTGGACTAGCGGGAGAGAGGTGTTCACCGGGGAGCTGTTTTTT. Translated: CATTWTSGREVFTGELFF.

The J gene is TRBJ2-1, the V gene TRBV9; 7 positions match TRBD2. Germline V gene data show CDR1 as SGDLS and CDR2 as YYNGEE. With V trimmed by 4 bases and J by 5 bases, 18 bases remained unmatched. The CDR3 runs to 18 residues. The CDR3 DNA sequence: TGTGCCAGCAGCCCCCCGGCTGGCCTAAGCGGGGAAAACAATGAGCAGTTCTTC. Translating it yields CASSPPAGLSGENNEQFF.

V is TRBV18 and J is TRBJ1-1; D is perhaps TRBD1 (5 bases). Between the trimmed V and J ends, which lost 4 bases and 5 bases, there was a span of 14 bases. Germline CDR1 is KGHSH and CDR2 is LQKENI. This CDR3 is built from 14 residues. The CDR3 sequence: CASSHSREGTEAFF. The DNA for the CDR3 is TGTGCCAGCTCACACTCGAGGGAGGGGACTGAAGCTTTCTTT.

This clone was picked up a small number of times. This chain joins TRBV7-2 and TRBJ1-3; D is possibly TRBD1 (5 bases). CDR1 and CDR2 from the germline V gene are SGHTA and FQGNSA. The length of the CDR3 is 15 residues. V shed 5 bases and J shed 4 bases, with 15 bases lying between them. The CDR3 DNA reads TGTGCCAGCAGCGACAATTCGGGGGTGGGAAACACCATATATTTT. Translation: CASSDNSGVGNTIYF.

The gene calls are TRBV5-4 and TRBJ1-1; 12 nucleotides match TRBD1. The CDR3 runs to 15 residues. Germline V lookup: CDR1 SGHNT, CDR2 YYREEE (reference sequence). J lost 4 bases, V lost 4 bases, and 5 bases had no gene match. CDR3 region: CASSPVGQGATEAFF. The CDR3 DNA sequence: TGTGCCAGCAGCCCGGTGGGACAGGGGGCCACTGAAGCTTTCTTT.

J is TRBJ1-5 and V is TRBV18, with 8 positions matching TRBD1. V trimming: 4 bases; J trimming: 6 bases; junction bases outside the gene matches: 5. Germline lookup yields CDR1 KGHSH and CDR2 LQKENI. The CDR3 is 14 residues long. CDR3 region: CASSLDRASQPQHF. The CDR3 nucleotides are TGTGCCAGCTCACTGGACAGGGCTAGTCAGCCCCAGCATTTT.

Here the CDR3 reads CASSRQGAEEQYF. CDR3 nucleotide sequence: TGTGCCAGCAGCCGACAGGGGGCGGAGGAGCAGTACTTC. This chain uses TRBV6-5 with TRBJ2-7; 10 positions match TRBD1. The V gene end was trimmed by 6 bases and the J gene end by 7 bases; junction bases not matched to a gene: 6. The germline V gene has CDR1 MNHEY and CDR2 SVGAGI. The CDR3 contains 13 residues.

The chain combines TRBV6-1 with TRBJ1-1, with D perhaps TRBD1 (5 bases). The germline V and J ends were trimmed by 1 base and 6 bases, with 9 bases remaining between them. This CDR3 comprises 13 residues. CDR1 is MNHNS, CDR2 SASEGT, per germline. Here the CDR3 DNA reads TGTGCCAGCAGTGAAGACAGGCGTGCTGAAGCTTTCTTT. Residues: CASSEDRRAEAFF.